Below, 21 T cell receptor beta chains from the same sample are listed, as sequenced in a study of cytomegalovirus exposure and HLA in healthy donors (TCRdb year 2017). Library prep was done by the immunoSEQ multiplex PCR assay. For the multiplex PCR, a mixture combining 60 forward primers for TCR Vbeta segments and 13 reverse primers for TCR Jbeta segments was used. The immuneACCESS repertoire file appears here via TCRdb, limited to in-frame rearrangements. These files lack a portion of the clones; in checked studies, under half of the deficit traces to unresolved V genes, and the cause of the others is not known. For this sample there are 100,000 to 150,000 clones; around 80% appear just once. Roughly a tenth of the sample goes to the ten largest clones. The sequenced sample was PBMCs. The receptors stem from a man in his thirties or forties in good health and CMV-seropositive.

The chain is built from TRBV21-1 and TRBJ2-1; the D call of TRBD2 is as the table states it, not checked on the DNA. TRBV21-1 is a known pseudogene. The CDR3 sequence is 17 residues long. This CDR3 is CASSPRDERGAYNEQFF. The CDR3 DNA sequence: TGTGCCAGCAGCCCCCGGGACGAGCGGGGGGCCTACAATGAGCAGTTCTTC.

This clone was detected only once. The J gene is TRBJ2-3, the V gene TRBV18, with 10 bases identical to TRBD2. This CDR3 has 14 amino acids. Germline CDR1 and CDR2: KGHSH and LQKENI. The V gene end was trimmed by 3 bases and the J gene end by 4 bases; junction bases not matched to a gene: 1. CDR3 protein: CASSPGTSADTQYF. The DNA of the CDR3 is TGTGCCAGCTCACCGGGGACTAGCGCAGATACGCAGTATTTT.

The CDR3 loop is CASSLSASGRAEQFF. The CDR3 coding sequence is TGTGCCAGCAGCTTAAGTGCTAGCGGGAGGGCTGAGCAGTTCTTC. The chain is built from TRBV7-3 and TRBJ2-1; 12 bases align to TRBD2. Germline V CDR1 and CDR2: SGHTA, FQGTGA. This CDR3 spans 15 amino acids. Unmatched junction bases numbered 4, after V lost 1 base and J lost 9 bases.

V usage is TRBV7-2 and J usage is TRBJ2-7; 9 nucleotides agree with TRBD2. The CDR3 runs 15 residues. Germline V gene sequence: CDR1 SGHTA, CDR2 FQGNSA. The V gene end was trimmed by 6 bases and the J gene end by 5 bases; junction bases not matched to a gene: 11. CDR3 sequence: CASSWLSGSVDEQYF. The CDR3, as DNA: TGTGCCAGCAGTTGGCTTAGCGGGAGTGTGGACGAGCAGTACTTC.

The V and J genes are TRBV10-3 and TRBJ2-6, with TRBD1 matching over 11 bases. Germline trimming cut 5 bases from V and 0 bases from J; bases unmatched to any gene: 3. The CDR3 totals 17 residues. Germline CDR1 ENHRY, CDR2 SYGVKD. This CDR3 is CAISRDRGISGANVLTF. The CDR3 DNA is TGTGCCATCAGTCGGGACAGGGGGATCTCTGGGGCCAACGTCCTGACTTTC.

V is TRBV28 and J is TRBJ2-2; no clear D gene. This CDR3 comprises 14 residues. Looked up from germline, CDR1 is MDHEN and CDR2 is SYDVKM. The V end was cut by 9 bases, the J end by 3 bases, with 14 bases between. The CDR3 reads CASVPRVDTGELFF. The CDR3 nucleotides read TGTGCCAGTGTTCCCCGGGTGGACACCGGGGAGCTGTTTTTT.

This chain links TRBV21-1 with TRBJ2-3; the table names TRBD1, a call not compared with the DNA. TRBV21-1 is a known pseudogene. This CDR3 comprises 16 residues. This chain's CDR3 is CASIWGGQGYADTQYF. The CDR3 DNA follows: TGTGCCAGCATTTGGGGGGGACAGGGTTACGCAGATACGCAGTATTTT.

The chain uses TRBV27 and TRBJ2-4, with 10 bases lining up with TRBD1. The CDR3 length is 16 residues. Trimming removed 5 bases from V and 1 base from J; junction bases left unmatched: 5. Germline V lookup: CDR1 MNHEY, CDR2 SMNVEV (reference sequence). For the CDR3, the DNA is TGTGCCAGCAGTACACCGGGACAGGGGGCCAAAAACATTCAGTACTTC. Translating gives CASSTPGQGAKNIQYF.

The gene calls are TRBV5-4 and TRBJ1-2; 8 positions agree with TRBD1. The CDR3 consists of 12 residues. Germline V CDR1 and CDR2: SGHNT, YYREEE (reference sequence). V shed 5 bases and J 3 bases; nucleotides not matched to a gene: 0. The CDR3 loop reads CASRTGDYGYTF. In nucleotides, the CDR3 is TGTGCCAGCAGGACAGGGGACTATGGCTACACCTTC. Full variable domain (remainder filled in from reference TRBV5-4 and TRBJ1-2): ETGVTQSPTHLIKTRGQQVTLRCSSQSGHNTVSWYQQALGQGPQFIFQYYREEENGRGNFPPRFSGLQFPNYSSELNVNALELDDSALYLCASRTGDYGYTFGSGTRLTVV.

There are a few counts of this clone. The V call is TRBV10-3, the J call TRBJ2-6; D not certain. Germline values: CDR1 ENHRY, CDR2 SYGVKD. Trimming removed 0 bases from V and 3 bases from J, with 9 bases in between. This CDR3 has 16 amino acids. The CDR3 sequence is CAISESVEYGANVLTF. Written as DNA, the CDR3 is TGTGCCATCAGTGAGTCGGTGGAGTATGGGGCCAACGTCCTGACTTTC.

This clone was seen a few times. The chain links TRBV5-1 to TRBJ2-2, with a tentative D call TRBD1 (6 bases). CDR1 and CDR2 from the germline V gene are SGHRS and YFSETQ. This CDR3 is built from 16 residues. V shed 6 bases and J shed 4 bases, with 19 bases lying between them. The CDR3 DNA sequence: TGCGCCAGCACGGTGGACAGTCCCTCGGGCACCGGGGAGCTGTTTTTT. Translating gives CASTVDSPSGTGELFF. Full variable domain (remainder filled in from reference TRBV5-1 and TRBJ2-2): KAGVTQTPRYLIKTRGQQVTLSCSPISGHRSVSWYQQTPGQGLQFLFEYFSETQRNKGNFPGRFSGRQFSNSRSEMNVSTLELGDSALYLCASTVDSPSGTGELFFGEGSRLTVL.

This chain joins TRBV15 and TRBJ2-1, with 15 bases fitting TRBD2. The V and J ends lost 8 bases and 11 bases, in that order; junction bases with no gene match: 16. In germline, CDR1 is LNHNV, CDR2 YYDKDF (reference sequence). The CDR3 spans 17 residues. The chain's CDR3 is CATRPGLAGGIIGKQFF. The CDR3 DNA is TGTGCCACCCGTCCGGGACTAGCGGGAGGAATAATAGGCAAGCAGTTCTTC. The variable domain in full, completed from reference TRBV15 and TRBJ2-1, reads DAMVIQNPRYQVTQFGKPVTLSCSQTLNHNVMYWYQQKSSQAPKLLFHYYDKDFNNEADTPDNFQSRRPNTSFCFLDIRSPGLGDTAMYLCATRPGLAGGIIGKQFFGPGTRLTVL.

V usage is TRBV27 and J usage is TRBJ2-2, with 7 bases lining up with TRBD1. The CDR3 runs to 17 residues. V lost 4 bases and J lost 0; bases outside the gene matches: 8. Germline V gene data show CDR1 as MNHEY and CDR2 as SMNVEV (reference sequence). The CDR3 nucleotides are TGTGCCAGCAGTTACCGCTTGGACAGGTCGAACACCGGGGAGCTGTTTTTT. This encodes CASSYRLDRSNTGELFF.

The chain recombines TRBV7-2 with TRBJ2-7, with 13 bases identical to TRBD2. The CDR3 loop spans 15 amino acids. V lost 4 bases, J lost 0 bases, and 0 bases stayed unmatched. Germline CDR1 reads SGHTA; CDR2 reads FQGNSA. CDR3 sequence reads: CASSWTSGSSYEQYF. CDR3 DNA sequence: TGTGCCAGCAGCTGGACTAGCGGGAGCTCCTACGAGCAGTACTTC.

This clone occurred a few times. This chain links TRBV29-1 with TRBJ2-7; TRBD1 agrees at 7 bases. The CDR3 totals 12 residues. Trimming took 4 bases from V and 6 from J; bases not matched to a gene: 6. From germline, CDR1 is SQVTM and CDR2 ANQGSEA. As DNA, the CDR3 is TGCAGCGTTGTGGGACAGAAGTCCGAGCAGTACTTC. Its translation: CSVVGQKSEQYF.

J is TRBJ2-7 and V is TRBV19; 11 bases agree with TRBD1. V dropped 8 bases and J dropped 2; count of bases not matched to a gene: 5. Germline values: CDR1 LNHDA, CDR2 SQIVND (reference sequence). CDR3 length: 14 residues. The CDR3 protein is CASAPGQGAYEQYF. CDR3 DNA sequence: TGTGCCAGTGCCCCGGGACAGGGGGCCTACGAGCAGTACTTC.

The V gene is TRBV5-1, the J gene TRBJ2-7, with 8 bases aligning to TRBD1. The V gene end was trimmed by 0 bases and the J gene end by 1 base; junction bases not matched to a gene: 12. The germline V gene encodes CDR1 SGHRS and CDR2 YFSETQ. This CDR3 has 18 amino acids. The DNA for the CDR3 is TGCGCCAGCAGCTTGGTCGGGTGGGGGAGACAGGGGTCCTACGAGCAGTACTTC. Amino acid sequence: CASSLVGWGRQGSYEQYF.

This clone was counted once. The V call is TRBV5-1, the J call TRBJ2-1; D remains unclear. Germline-derived CDR1 and CDR2 are SGHRS and YFSETQ. The CDR3 is 12 residues long. V lost 2 bases and J 9 bases, leaving 9 bases between the germline ends. DNA of the CDR3: TGCGCCAGCAGCTTTTCGACTGGTGAGCAGTTCTTC. Translated: CASSFSTGEQFF.

The chain uses TRBV7-3 and TRBJ2-3; 11 positions match TRBD2. The V segment lost 6 bases and the J segment 5 bases; nucleotides outside the gene matches: 7. The CDR3 contains 15 residues. Germline V gene data show CDR1 as SGHTA and CDR2 as FQGTGA. CDR3 DNA: TGTGCCAGCAGTTTACTAGCGGGAGAAGGAGATACGCAGTATTTT. Translating gives CASSLLAGEGDTQYF.

The chain links TRBV27 to TRBJ1-1, with D unresolved. V shed 6 bases and J shed 1 base, with 9 bases lying between them. This CDR3 spans 13 amino acids. CDR1 is MNHEY and CDR2 is SMNVEV in the germline V gene (reference sequence). CDR3 DNA sequence: TGTGCCAGCAGCGCGGGCGCGAACACTGAAGCTTTCTTT. It translates to CASSAGANTEAFF.

The CDR3 sequence is CASGKELRKETQYF. As DNA, the CDR3 is TGCGCCAGCGGTAAGGAGTTGCGTAAAGAGACCCAGTACTTC. This chain connects TRBV5-1 to TRBJ2-5; D is undetermined. This CDR3 spans 14 amino acids. Germline CDR1 reads SGHRS; CDR2 reads YFSETQ. V lost 7 bases and J 3 bases, leaving 16 bases between the germline ends.